Below, one T cell receptor beta chain is given with its context. Its antigen remains unknown. The graft donor-derived T-allo10 cells reportedly recognize host alloantigens, are anergic, and suppress alloantigen-specifically. The data belong to a study of type 1 regulatory T cells. Study-wide context: This in vitro CD4 product, T-allo10, is enriched for Tr1 cells and alloantigen-specific.

This CDR3 is 13 amino acids long. Trimming took 3 bases from V and 0 from J, leaving 6 bases between them. Germline V CDR1 and CDR2: DFQATT, SNEGSKA (reference sequence). TCRdb used MiXCR to reprocess the reads, holding one entry per CDR3 protein. The data hold 60,000 to 80,000 distinct CDR3 sequences, with roughly three fifths observed a single time. This chain connects TRBV20-1 to TRBJ2-4, with D perhaps TRBD2 (5 bases). This receptor was obtained from a human donor in good health. The sequencing input was cultured T cells, either the whole culture or a sorted T cell fraction (not recorded which). Subset reported: Tr1-enriched cell product generated in vitro against host alloantigens. The CDR3 DNA reads as TGCAGTGCTAGGGAGGTAGCCAAAAACATTCAGTACTTC. It specifies CSAREVAKNIQYF.